At least ten counts were recorded for the clone carrying this T cell receptor beta chain. This CDR3 contains 15 residues. Germline CDR1 and CDR2: DFQATT and SNEGSKA (reference sequence). Germline trimming cut 0 bases from V and 3 bases from J; bases unmatched to any gene: 5. TCR beta CDR3 regions were amplified from RNA. The primer set for the first-round RT-PCR of the TCR CDR3 was HTBI. TCRdb fed the multiplex PCR reads into MiXCR, producing one record per CDR3 protein. The sample carries 280,000 or so distinct CDR3 sequences, less than 30% recorded once. Isolation of PBMCs was performed on 10 ml fresh peripheral blood. These data are taken from a study of T cells in Graves' hyperthyroidism and ophthalmopathy.

The specimen sequenced was blood. J is TRBJ2-4 and V is TRBV20-1; 7 bases match TRBD2. The source of this sequence is a man in his forties with Graves' hyperthyroidism that later progressed to Graves' ophthalmopathy. The CDR3 is CSARDGGSDKNIQYF. As DNA, the CDR3 is TGCAGTGCTAGAGACGGCGGGAGCGACAAAAACATTCAGTACTTC.